The clone carrying this T cell receptor beta chain was seen only a few times. No antigen is known for it. Through a sample-barcoded 5' primer and a J-beta primer mix, a second PCR was run for about 7 to 12 cycles. TCRdb reprocessed the 5' RACE reads via MiXCR and lists one record per CDR3 protein. There are 800,000 to 900,000 distinct CDR3 sequences in the sample; roughly 60% occur only once, and roughly 25% lies in the top ten. Peripheral blood, roughly 9.1 milliliters per donor, was collected. This record belongs to a study of blood T cells in healthy people across ages. Findings and limits, study-wide: Donor CMV status, an unknown factor, possibly confounded changes in expanded clonotypes. The study found more naive CD4+ cells and higher diversity in long-lived than aged donors.

V lost 6 bases, J lost 8 bases, and 19 bases lay in between. Per germline, CDR1 LGHDT and CDR2 YNNKEL (reference sequence). The CDR3 spans 14 residues. The chain carries TRBV3-1 and TRBJ1-2, with D tentatively TRBD1 (6 bases). The TCR originated in a man aged 30-40 years in good health. Sequencing was done on a sample of blood. The CDR3 region has the DNA TGTGCCAGCAGTCAGTTTGCAGGGGTAGGAGGCTACACCTTC. Its translation: CASSQFAGVGGYTF.